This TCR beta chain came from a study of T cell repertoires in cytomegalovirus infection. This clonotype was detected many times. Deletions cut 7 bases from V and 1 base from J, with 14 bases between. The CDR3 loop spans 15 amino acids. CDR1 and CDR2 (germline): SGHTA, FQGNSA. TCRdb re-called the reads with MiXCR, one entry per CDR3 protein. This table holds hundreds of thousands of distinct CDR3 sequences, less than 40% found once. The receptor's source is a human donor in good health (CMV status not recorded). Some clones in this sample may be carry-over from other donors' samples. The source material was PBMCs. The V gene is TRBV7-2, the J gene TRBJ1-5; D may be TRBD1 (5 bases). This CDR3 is CASTDGGRSNQPQHF. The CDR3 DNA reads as TGTGCCAGCACCGATGGGGGACGAAGCAATCAGCCCCAGCATTTT. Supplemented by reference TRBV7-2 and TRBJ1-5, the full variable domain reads GAGVSQSPSNKVTEKGKDVELRCDPISGHTALYWYRQSLGQGLEFLIYFQGNSAPDKSGLPSDRFSAERTGGSVSTLTIQRTQQEDSAVYLCASTDGGRSNQPQHFGDGTRLSIL.